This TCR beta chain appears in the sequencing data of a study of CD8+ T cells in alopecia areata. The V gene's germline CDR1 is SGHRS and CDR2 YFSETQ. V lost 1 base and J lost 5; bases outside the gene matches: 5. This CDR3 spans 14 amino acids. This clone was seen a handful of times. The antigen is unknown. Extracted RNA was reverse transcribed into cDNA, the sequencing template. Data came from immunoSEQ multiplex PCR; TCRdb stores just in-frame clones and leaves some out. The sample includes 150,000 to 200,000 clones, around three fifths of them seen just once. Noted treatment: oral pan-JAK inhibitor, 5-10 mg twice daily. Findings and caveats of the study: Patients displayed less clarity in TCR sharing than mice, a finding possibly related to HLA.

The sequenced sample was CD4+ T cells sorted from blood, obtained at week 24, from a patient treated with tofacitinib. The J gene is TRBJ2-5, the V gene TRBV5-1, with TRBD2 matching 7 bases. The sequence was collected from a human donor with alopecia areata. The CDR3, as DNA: TGCGCCAGCAGCTTGTTAAGCGGGAAGGAGACCCAGTACTTC. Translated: CASSLLSGKETQYF.